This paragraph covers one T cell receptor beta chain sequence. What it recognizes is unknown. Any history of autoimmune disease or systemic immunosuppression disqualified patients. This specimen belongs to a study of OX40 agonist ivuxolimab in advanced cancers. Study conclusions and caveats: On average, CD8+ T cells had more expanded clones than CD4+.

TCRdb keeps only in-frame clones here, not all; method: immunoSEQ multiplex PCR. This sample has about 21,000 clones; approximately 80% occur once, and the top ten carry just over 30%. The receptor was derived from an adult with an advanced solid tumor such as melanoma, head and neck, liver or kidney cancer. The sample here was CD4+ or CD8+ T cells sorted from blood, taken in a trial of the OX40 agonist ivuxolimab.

The CDR3 sequence is CASSAGTANTEAFF. The CDR3 nucleotides are TGTGCCAGTAGTGCGGGGACAGCGAACACTGAAGCTTTCTTT. This chain joins TRBV19 and TRBJ1-1; 7 bases are shared with TRBD1. V was pared by 5 bases and J by 1 base, with 4 bases of the junction left unmatched. CDR1 LNHDA and CDR2 SQIVND come from the germline V gene (reference sequence). This CDR3 region has 14 residues.